This TCR beta chain comes out of a study of blood T cell repertoires in COVID-19. Study details: There were acute and convalescent COVID-19 samples, and they came from the United States, Italy and Spain. Sources were T cells, B-cell-depleted T cells, or PBMCs; the material itself was cDNA or gDNA.

Germline-derived CDR1 and CDR2 are LGHDT and YNNKEL (reference sequence). CDR3 size: 18 residues. Unmatched junction bases numbered 15, after V lost 4 bases and J lost 4 bases. Original handling: The authors estimated nucleated cell counts from reference gene primer amplification. The data were produced by immunoSEQ multiplex PCR, yet TCRdb's version contains in-frame clones alone and is incomplete. D and trimming were read from the DNA, whereas the V and J calls and clone size are those reported in that table. The table includes under 150,000 clones, under 85% detected once. The sample comprised peripheral blood. J is TRBJ2-7 and V is TRBV3-1 (or the pseudogene TRBV3-2); TRBD1 aligns across 11 bases. The TCR sequence derives from a human donor in a cohort sampled during active COVID-19. CDR3 loop: CASSRNDVSGTGGYEQYF. DNA of the CDR3: TGTGCCAGCAGCCGCAATGATGTGTCCGGGACAGGGGGTTACGAGCAGTACTTC.